This T cell receptor (beta chain) was retrieved from a study of blood T cells in healthy people across ages (dated by TCRdb to the mid-2010s). At the level of the whole study: In model experiments, template switching captured about one uniquely barcoded TCR beta cDNA molecule for every two T cells. Using deep sequencing normalized with unique cDNA molecular identifiers, the study measured how TCR beta repertoire diversity changes with age. The donors were divided into four age groups: young (average around 15 years), middle-aged (around 37), aged (around 59) and long-lived (82). To avoid experimental bias, donors of different ages were randomly spread across the sequencing lanes. For two donors (one aged 18 to 30 and one aged 80 or older), the study analyzed two additional independent replicas of 1 million unique cDNA reads from the same blood draw.

Donors were under 40 systemically healthy Caucasian individuals from Russia aged roughly 6 to 90 years. Each donor gave about 9.8 milliliters of peripheral blood, drawn into EDTA-treated Vacutainer tubes. Ficoll-Paque density-gradient centrifugation was used to isolate PBMCs, with at least 6 million per sample. Trizol reagent was used to extract total RNA from PBMCs, with at least 5 micrograms per sample. For every donor, an aliquot of PBMCs went through flow cytometry to measure the percentages of naive CD45RAhigh/CD27high T cells. This clonotype was counted ten times or more. The antigen it binds to is not known. No per-base quality is available; no much larger clone lies one base away. The full study reports these points: Compared with the aged group, the long-lived group had more naive CD4+ T cells, fewer expanded clones and increased TCR diversity, suggesting age selection. Estimates of total diversity from one million sequenced T cells were regarded as lower bounds and underestimates. As age increased, observed TCR beta diversity per million T cells dropped in a roughly linear way, and a significant reduction was already evident by age roughly 40. Because profiling used bulk unsorted PBMCs, naive and antigen-experienced compartments could not be compared conclusively. Observed TCR beta diversity correlated strongly with the percentage of naive T cells measured by flow cytometry. The CMV infection status of donors was not known, potentially confounding age-related changes in expanded clonotypes.

The germline V gene yields SGHTS for CDR1 and YDEGEE for CDR2. Trimming takes 0 bases off V and 0 bases off J; junction bases not matched to a gene: 3. Counted from cysteine to phenylalanine, this CDR3 has 16 amino acids. Only the CDR3 part of the read is kept: 48 bases, read in frame from the first base. Library method: 5' RACE. The listed sequencing device is Illumina HiSeq 2500. A second PCR of roughly 6 to 11 cycles was run with a J-beta primer mix and a sample-barcoded 5' primer. Each TCR beta cDNA molecule received a unique molecular identifier from a template-switch 5' adaptor carrying 12 random nucleotides. At least 2.5 million CDR3-containing paired-end reads were obtained from each sample. The Mint cDNA synthesis kit, primed by a TRBC-specific oligonucleotide, was used to synthesize first-strand cDNA from all RNA. Following uracil-DNA glycosylase treatment, a first 18-cycle PCR with universal primers M1SS and BC2_uni_R was performed on all cDNA. On the authors' methods: Each sample was normalized by randomly selecting 1 million high-quality reads, each carrying a distinct molecular identifier. Instead of being binned into consensus sequences, reads that shared molecular identifiers were thrown out. MiTCR, set to a Q25 quality threshold and the strictest error-elimination algorithm, was used for CDR3 identification, clonotype clustering and error correction. A nonparametric unseen species model using Euler transformation provided a lower-bound estimate of total TCR beta diversity. TCRdb reanalyzed the raw reads on its own, using fastp at Q25 for trimming and MiXCR for clone calling, and kept in-frame beta chains. One record per CDR3 amino acid sequence lists the most common genes and DNA. V and J calls and clone size were set by TCRdb, not the authors. Within this sample are around 870,000 distinct CDR3 sequences, with more than 25% of them counted one time only. The ten largest clones capture roughly 17% of the sample.

The sequencing input was blood. The chain is assembled from TRBV5-8 and TRBJ2-1; TRBD1 aligns with 7 central bases. The clonotype was recovered from a woman older than 75 in good health. The CDR3 has the sequence CASSLDWDSSYNEQFF. The nucleotide sequence is given as TGTGCCAGCAGCTTGGATTGGGACAGCTCCTACAATGAGCAGTTCTTC.